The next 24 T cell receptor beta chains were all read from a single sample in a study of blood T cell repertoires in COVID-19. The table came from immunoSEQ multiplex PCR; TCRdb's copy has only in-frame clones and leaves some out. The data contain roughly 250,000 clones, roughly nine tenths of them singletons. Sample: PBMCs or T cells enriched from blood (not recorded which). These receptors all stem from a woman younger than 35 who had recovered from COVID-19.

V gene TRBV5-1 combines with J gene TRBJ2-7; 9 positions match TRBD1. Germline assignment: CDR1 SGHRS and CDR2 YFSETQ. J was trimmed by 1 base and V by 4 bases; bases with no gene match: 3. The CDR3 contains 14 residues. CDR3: CASSQGQGSYEQYF. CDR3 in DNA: TGCGCCAGCAGCCAGGGACAGGGATCCTACGAGCAGTACTTC.

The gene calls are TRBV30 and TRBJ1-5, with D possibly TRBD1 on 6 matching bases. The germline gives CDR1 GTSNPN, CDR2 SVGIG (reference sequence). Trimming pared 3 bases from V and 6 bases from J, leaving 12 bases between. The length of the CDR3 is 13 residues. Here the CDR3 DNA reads TGTGCCTGGAGACGGGGGGCTTCTCAGCCCCAGCATTTT. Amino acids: CAWRRGASQPQHF.

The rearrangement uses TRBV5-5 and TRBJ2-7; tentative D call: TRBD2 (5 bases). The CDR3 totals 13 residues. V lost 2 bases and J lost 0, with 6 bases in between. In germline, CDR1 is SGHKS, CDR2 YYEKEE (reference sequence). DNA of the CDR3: TGTGCCAGCAGCTTCGGGGTCTCCTACGAGCAGTACTTC. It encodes CASSFGVSYEQYF.

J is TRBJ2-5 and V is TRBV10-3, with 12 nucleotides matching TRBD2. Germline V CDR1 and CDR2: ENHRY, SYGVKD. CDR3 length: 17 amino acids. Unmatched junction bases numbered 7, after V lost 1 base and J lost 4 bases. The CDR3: CAISECLAGGLTETQYF. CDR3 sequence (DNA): TGTGCCATCAGTGAGTGTCTAGCGGGGGGGTTAACAGAGACCCAGTACTTC.

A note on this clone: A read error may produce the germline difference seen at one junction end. CDR3 sequence reads: CATSREAGSYEQYF. The CDR3 DNA reads as TGTGCCACCAGCCGAGAGGCGGGTTCCTACGAGCAGTACTTC. The chain couples TRBV15 to TRBJ2-7; possibly TRBD2 for D (5 bases). The CDR3 length is 14 residues. CDR1 is LNHNV and CDR2 is YYDKDF in the germline V gene (reference sequence).

CDR3 bases: TGTGCCAGTAGTATGGGGACAGTAAACTATGGCTACACCTTC. Translating gives CASSMGTVNYGYTF. V is TRBV19 and J is TRBJ1-2; TRBD1 aligns across 7 bases. CDR1 is LNHDA, CDR2 SQIVND, per germline (reference sequence). Losses at the gene ends were 3 bases for V and 2 bases for J; bases not matched to a gene: 3. The CDR3 runs 14 residues.

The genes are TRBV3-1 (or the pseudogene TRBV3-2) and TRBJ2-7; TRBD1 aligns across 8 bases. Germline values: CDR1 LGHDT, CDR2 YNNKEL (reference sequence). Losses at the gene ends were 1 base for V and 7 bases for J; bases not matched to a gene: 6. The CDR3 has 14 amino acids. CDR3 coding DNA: TGTGCCAGCAGCCAAGCACAGGGGGTCCGGGAGCAGTACTTC. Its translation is CASSQAQGVREQYF.

The CDR3 loop reads CASSQDPRSTYEQYF. DNA for the CDR3: TGTGCCAGCAGCCAAGACCCACGGTCTACCTACGAGCAGTACTTC. The chain uses TRBV3-1 (or the pseudogene TRBV3-2) and TRBJ2-7; D unclear. Germline lookup yields CDR1 LGHDT and CDR2 YNNKEL (reference sequence). Trimming removed 0 bases at V and 2 bases at J, with 11 bases between. The length of the CDR3 is 15 residues.

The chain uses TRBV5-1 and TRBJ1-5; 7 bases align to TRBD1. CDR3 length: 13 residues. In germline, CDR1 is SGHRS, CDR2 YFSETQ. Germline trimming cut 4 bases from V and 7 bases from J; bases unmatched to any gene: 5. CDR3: CASSDREGQPQHF. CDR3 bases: TGCGCCAGCAGCGACAGGGAAGGGCAGCCCCAGCATTTT. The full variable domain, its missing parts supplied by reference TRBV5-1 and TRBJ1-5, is KAGVTQTPRYLIKTRGQQVTLSCSPISGHRSVSWYQQTPGQGLQFLFEYFSETQRNKGNFPGRFSGRQFSNSRSEMNVSTLELGDSALYLCASSDREGQPQHFGDGTRLSIL.

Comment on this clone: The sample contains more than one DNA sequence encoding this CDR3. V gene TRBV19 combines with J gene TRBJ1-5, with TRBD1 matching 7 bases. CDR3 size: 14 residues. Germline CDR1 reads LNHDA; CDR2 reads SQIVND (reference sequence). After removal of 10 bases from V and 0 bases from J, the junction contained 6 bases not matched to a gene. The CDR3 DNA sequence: TGTGCCACTGCAACAGGGGATAGCAATCAGCCCCAGCATTTT. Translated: CATATGDSNQPQHF.

The CDR3 protein is CASSQFINTGELFF. The CDR3 DNA is TGCGCCAGCAGCCAATTTATCAACACCGGGGAGCTGTTTTTT. V usage is TRBV4-1 and J usage is TRBJ2-2; D not resolved. The ends were cut back, 2 bases at V and 2 bases at J, with 6 bases in the middle. The CDR3 contains 14 residues. Germline V gene data show CDR1 as MGHRA and CDR2 as YSYEKL.

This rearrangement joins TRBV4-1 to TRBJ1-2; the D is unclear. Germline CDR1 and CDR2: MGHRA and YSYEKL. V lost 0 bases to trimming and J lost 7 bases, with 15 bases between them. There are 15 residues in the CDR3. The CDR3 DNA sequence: TGCGCCAGCAGCCAAGATTTGAGGAGTCCGGGTGGCTACACCTTC. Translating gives CASSQDLRSPGGYTF.

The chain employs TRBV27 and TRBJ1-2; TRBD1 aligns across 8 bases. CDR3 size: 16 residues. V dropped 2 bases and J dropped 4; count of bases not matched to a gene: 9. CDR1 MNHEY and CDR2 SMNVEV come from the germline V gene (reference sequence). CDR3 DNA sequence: TGTGCCAGCAGTTTAGATCCTCGACAGGGGCCCTATGGCTACACCTTC. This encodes CASSLDPRQGPYGYTF.

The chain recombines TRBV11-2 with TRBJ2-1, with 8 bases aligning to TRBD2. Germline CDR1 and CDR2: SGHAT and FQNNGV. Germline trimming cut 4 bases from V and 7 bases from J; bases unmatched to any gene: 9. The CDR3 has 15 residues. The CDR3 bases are TGTGCCAGCAGCTCGACCGGGGGGGCCATAAATGAGCAGTTCTTC. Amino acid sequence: CASSSTGGAINEQFF.

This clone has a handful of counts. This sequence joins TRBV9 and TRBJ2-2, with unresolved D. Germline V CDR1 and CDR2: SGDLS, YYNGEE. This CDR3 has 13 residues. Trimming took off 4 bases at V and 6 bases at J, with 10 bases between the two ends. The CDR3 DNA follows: TGTGCCAGCAGCCCCCTTCCGGCCGGGGAGCTGTTTTTT. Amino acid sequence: CASSPLPAGELFF. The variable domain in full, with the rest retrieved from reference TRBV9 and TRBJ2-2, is DSGVTQTPKHLITATGQRVTLRCSPRSGDLSVYWYQQSLDQGLQFLIQYYNGEERAKGNILERFSAQQFPDLHSELNLSSLELGDSALYFCASSPLPAGELFFGEGSRLTVL.

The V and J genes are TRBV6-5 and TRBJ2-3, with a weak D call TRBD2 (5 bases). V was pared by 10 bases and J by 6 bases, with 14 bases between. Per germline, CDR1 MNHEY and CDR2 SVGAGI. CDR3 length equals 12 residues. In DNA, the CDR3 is TGTGCCACCGGAGAGGGTCCGGATACGCAGTATTTT. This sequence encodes CATGEGPDTQYF.

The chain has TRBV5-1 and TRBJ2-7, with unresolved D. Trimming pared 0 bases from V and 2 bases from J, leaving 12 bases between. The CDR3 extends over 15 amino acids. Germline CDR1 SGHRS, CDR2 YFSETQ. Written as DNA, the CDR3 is TGCGCCAGCAGCTTGGAGCCTAGAGGCACCTACGAGCAGTACTTC. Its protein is CASSLEPRGTYEQYF.

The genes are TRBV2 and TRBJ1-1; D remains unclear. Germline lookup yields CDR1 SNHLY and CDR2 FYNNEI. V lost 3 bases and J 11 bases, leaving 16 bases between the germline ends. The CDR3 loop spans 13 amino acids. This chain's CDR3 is CASSEVPRGSAFF. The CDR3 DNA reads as TGTGCCAGCAGTGAGGTGCCCAGAGGGTCCGCTTTCTTT.

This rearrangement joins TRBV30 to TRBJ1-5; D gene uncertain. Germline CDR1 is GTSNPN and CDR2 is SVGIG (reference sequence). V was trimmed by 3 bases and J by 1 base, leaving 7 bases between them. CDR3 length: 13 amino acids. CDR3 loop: CAWSAGSNQPQHF. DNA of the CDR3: TGTGCCTGGAGCGCCGGGAGCAATCAGCCCCAGCATTTT.

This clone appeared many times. CDR3 sequence (DNA): TGCGCCAGCAGCCCCCGGGAAGGGGGCCGCAATGAGCAGTTCTTC. Residues: CASSPREGGRNEQFF. The V and J genes are TRBV5-1 and TRBJ2-1; TRBD1 agrees at 7 bases. CDR1 is SGHRS, CDR2 YFSETQ, per germline. J lost 6 bases, V lost 4 bases, and 10 bases had no gene match. There are 15 residues in the CDR3.

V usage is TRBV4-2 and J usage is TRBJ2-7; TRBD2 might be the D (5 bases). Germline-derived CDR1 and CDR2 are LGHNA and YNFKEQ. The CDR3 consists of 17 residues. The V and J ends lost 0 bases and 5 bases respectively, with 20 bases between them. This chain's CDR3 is CASSQEVAGSVRDEQYF. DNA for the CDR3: TGTGCCAGCAGCCAAGAAGTCGCCGGTTCCGTGAGGGACGAGCAGTACTTC.

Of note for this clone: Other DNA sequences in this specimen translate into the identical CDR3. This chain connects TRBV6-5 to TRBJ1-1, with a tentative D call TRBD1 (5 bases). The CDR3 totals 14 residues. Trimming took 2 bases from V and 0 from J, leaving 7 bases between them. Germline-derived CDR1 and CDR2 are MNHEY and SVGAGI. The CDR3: CASSYQGLNTEAFF. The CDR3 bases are TGTGCCAGCAGTTACCAGGGTTTGAACACTGAAGCTTTCTTT.

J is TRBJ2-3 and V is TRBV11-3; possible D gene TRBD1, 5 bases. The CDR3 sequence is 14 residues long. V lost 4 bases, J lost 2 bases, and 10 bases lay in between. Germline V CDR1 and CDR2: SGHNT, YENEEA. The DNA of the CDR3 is TGTGCCAGCAGCTCCGACAGAAACACAGATACGCAGTATTTT. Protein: CASSSDRNTDTQYF.

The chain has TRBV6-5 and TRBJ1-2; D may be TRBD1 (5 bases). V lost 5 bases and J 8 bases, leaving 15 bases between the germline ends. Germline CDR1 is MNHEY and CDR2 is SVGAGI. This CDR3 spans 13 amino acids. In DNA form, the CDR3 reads TGTGCCAGCAGTCCCCCCCGGGGGTACGGCTACACCTTC. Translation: CASSPPRGYGYTF.